This TCR beta chain is drawn from a study of cytomegalovirus exposure and HLA in healthy donors. The study's findings and limits: In an earlier analysis, productive rearrangement rates for most beta V segments clustered near 87% or 30%.

Looked up from germline, CDR1 is SGHAT and CDR2 is FQNNGV. V lost 6 bases and J 4 bases, leaving 12 bases between the germline ends. CDR3 length: 13 residues. This clone has more than one count but fewer than ten. No antigen is known for it. PCR involved 60 Vbeta and 13 Jbeta primers. Profiled with immunoSEQ multiplex PCR; TCRdb holds only in-frame clones, not every one. This sample has 63,000 or so clones, with more than 65% found just once. The sample taken for sequencing was PBMCs. The gene calls are TRBV11-2 and TRBJ1-1; possible D gene TRBD1, 6 bases. The sequence was obtained from a woman in her twenties or thirties in good health and CMV-seronegative. CDR3: CASSFPGVTEAFF. CDR3 nucleotide sequence: TGTGCCAGCAGTTTTCCAGGGGTCACTGAAGCTTTCTTT.